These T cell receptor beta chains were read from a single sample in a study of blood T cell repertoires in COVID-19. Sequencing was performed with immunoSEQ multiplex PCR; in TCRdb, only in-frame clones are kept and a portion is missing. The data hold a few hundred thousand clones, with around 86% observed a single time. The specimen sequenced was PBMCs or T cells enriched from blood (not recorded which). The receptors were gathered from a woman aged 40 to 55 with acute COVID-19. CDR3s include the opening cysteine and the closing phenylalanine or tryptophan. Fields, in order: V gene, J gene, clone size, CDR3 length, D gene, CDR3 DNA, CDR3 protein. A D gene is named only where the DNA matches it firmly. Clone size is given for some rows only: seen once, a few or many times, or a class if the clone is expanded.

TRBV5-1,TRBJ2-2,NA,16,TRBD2,TGCGCCAGCAGCCCGCTAGCGGGAGAGCCAACCGGGGAGCTGTTTTTT,CASSPLAGEPTGELFF
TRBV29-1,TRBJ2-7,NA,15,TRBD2,TGCAGCGTAGGGGGGGGACTAGCCGACCTTTACGAGCAGTACTTC,CSVGGGLADLYEQYF
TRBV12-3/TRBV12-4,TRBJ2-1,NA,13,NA,TGTGCCAGCAGTTTTATGACAAAGAATGAGCAGTTCTTC,CASSFMTKNEQFF
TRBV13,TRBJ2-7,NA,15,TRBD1,TGTGCCAGCAACTCTTCCGGACAGGGAATCCTCGAGCAGTACTTC,CASNSSGQGILEQYF
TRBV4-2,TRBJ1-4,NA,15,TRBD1,TGTGCCAGCAGCCAAAACAGGGGTTTGGGTGAAAAACTGTTTTTT,CASSQNRGLGEKLFF
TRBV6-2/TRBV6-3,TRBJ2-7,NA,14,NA,TGTGCCAGCAGTTACTCCCGAGCCTTCTACGAGCAGTACTTC,CASSYSRAFYEQYF
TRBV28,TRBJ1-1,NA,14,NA,TGTGCCAGCAGTCTACTGAGGCCGAACACTGAAGCTTTCTTT,CASSLLRPNTEAFF
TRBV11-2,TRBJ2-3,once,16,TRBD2,TGTGCCAGCAGCTTAGTGGACGCCGGGGGGGGAAATACGCAGTATTTT,CASSLVDAGGGNTQYF
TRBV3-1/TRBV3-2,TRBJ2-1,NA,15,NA,TGTGCCAGCAGTTTTTCTGCCCTAACCTACAATGAGCAGTTCTTC,CASSFSALTYNEQFF
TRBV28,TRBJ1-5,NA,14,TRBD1,TGTGCCAGCAGTCCCGGACAGGTAAACCAGCCCCAGCATTTT,CASSPGQVNQPQHF
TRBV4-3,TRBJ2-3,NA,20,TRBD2,TGCGCCAGCAGCCGGGCCCCACCCGGGACTAGCGGGAGGGCCGGAGATACGCAGTATTTT,CASSRAPPGTSGRAGDTQYF
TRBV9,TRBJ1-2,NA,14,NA,TGTGCCAGCAGCGAGTCAGGGGTCACCTATGGCTACACCTTC,CASSESGVTYGYTF
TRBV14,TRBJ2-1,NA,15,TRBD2,TGTGCCAGCAGCAGCCTAGCGGGAGGGCCGCATGAGCAGTTCTTC,CASSSLAGGPHEQFF
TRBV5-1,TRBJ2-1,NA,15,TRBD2,TGCGCCAGCAGCCCCGGGAGGCCCAGATACAATGAGCAGTTCTTC,CASSPGRPRYNEQFF
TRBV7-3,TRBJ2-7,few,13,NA,TGTGCCAGCAGCTTAAACGGGAGATACGAGCAGTACTTC,CASSLNGRYEQYF
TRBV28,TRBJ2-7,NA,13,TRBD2,TGTGCCAGCAGGAGCGGGAGCGGGTACGAGCAGTACTTC,CASRSGSGYEQYF
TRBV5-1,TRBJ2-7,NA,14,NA,TGCGCCAGCAGTTCGGGCGGGGCCTGGGACGAGCAGTACTTC,CASSSGGAWDEQYF
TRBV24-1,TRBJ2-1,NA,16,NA,TGTGCCACCAGTGAATCCGGGACTGGATGGAACAATGAGCAGTTCTTC,CATSESGTGWNNEQFF
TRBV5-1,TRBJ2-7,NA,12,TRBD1,TGCGCCAGCAGCTGGGACAGTCACGAGCAGTACTTC,CASSWDSHEQYF
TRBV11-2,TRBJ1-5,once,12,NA,TGTGCCAGCAGTCAGGGCAATCAGCCCCAGCATTTT,CASSQGNQPQHF
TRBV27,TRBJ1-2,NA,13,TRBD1,TGTGCCAGCAGTCCGAGGACAGGTTATGGCTACACCTTC,CASSPRTGYGYTF
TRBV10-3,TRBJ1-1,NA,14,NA,TGTGCCATCAGAGCCGACAGAGAGAACACTGAAGCTTTCTTT,CAIRADRENTEAFF
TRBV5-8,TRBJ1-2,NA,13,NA,TGTGCCAGCAGCGAAGGACAGTACTATGGCTACACCTTC,CASSEGQYYGYTF
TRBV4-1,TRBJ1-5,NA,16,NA,TGCGCCAGCAGCCAAGATCCGGGTCGGAGCAATCAGCCCCAGCATTTT,CASSQDPGRSNQPQHF
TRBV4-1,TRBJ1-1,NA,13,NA,TGCGCCAGCAGCCAAGATTCGGTCACTGAAGCTTTCTTT,CASSQDSVTEAFF
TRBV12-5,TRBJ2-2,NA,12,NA,TGTGCTAGTGGTCCCGTTACCGGGGAGCTGTTTTTT,CASGPVTGELFF
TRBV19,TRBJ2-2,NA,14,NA,TGTGCCAGTAGGTACGGAGTCAACACCGGGGAGCTGTTTTTT,CASRYGVNTGELFF
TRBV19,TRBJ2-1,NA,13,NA,TGTGCCAGTAGTAAACAGGGTTTAATTGAGCAGTTCTTC,CASSKQGLIEQFF
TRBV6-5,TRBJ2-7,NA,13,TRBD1,TGTGCCAGCCGCGGGACAGGGAGCTACGAGCAGTACTTC,CASRGTGSYEQYF
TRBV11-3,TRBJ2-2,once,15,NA,TGTGCCAGCAGCTTAGGACTAGGAAGGACCGGGGAGCTGTTTTTT,CASSLGLGRTGELFF
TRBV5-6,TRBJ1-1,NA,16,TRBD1,TGTGCCAGCAGCCTCACAGGGGGAAAGAGGAGCACTGAAGCTTTCTTT,CASSLTGGKRSTEAFF
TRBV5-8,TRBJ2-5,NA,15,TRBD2,TGTGCCAGCAGCTTGGCCCGGACTAGTCGGGAGACCCAGTACTTC,CASSLARTSRETQYF
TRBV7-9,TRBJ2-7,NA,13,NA,TGTGCCAGCAGCTTGCTTGGCGGTCTGGAGCAGTACTTC,CASSLLGGLEQYF
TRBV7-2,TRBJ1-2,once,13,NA,TGTGCCAGCAGCCCCCGGGACTTATATGGCTACACCTTC,CASSPRDLYGYTF
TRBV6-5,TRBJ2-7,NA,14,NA,TGTGCCAGCAGCGTTGAACGCAGTTCCTACGAGCAGTACTTC,CASSVERSSYEQYF
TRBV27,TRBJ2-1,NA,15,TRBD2,TGTGCCAGCAGTTTATGGCTAGCGGGGGTAAATGAGCAGTTCTTC,CASSLWLAGVNEQFF
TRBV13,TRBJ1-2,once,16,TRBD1,TGTGCCAGCGATTATCAACTAGAGGACAGGAGGGATGGCTACACCTTC,CASDYQLEDRRDGYTF
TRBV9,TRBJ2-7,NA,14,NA,TGTGCCAGCAGTTTAGGGGAACACTCCTACGAGCAGTACTTC,CASSLGEHSYEQYF
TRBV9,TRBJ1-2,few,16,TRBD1,TGTGCCAGCAGCGGTGGGACAGTTGTTACTAACTATGGCTACACCTTC,CASSGGTVVTNYGYTF
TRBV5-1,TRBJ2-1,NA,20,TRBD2,TGCGCCAGCAGCCGTGCCGACGCTTCAAGACTAGCGGGAGGGTACAATGAGCAGTTCTTC,CASSRADASRLAGGYNEQFF
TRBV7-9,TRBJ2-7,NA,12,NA,TGTGCCAGCAGGGCGGGATTTTATGAGCAGTACTTC,CASRAGFYEQYF
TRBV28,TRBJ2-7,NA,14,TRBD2,TGTGCCAGCAGGACTAGCGGAAATTCCTACGAGCAGTACTTC,CASRTSGNSYEQYF
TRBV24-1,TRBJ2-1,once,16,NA,TGTGCCACCAGTGAACCACGCCCGACGACGGGCAATGAGCAGTTCTTC,CATSEPRPTTGNEQFF
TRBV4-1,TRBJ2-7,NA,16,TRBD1,TGCGCCAGCAGCCAGGGGGACGGGACAGGGCACTACGAGCAGTACTTC,CASSQGDGTGHYEQYF
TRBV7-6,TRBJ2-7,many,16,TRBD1,TGTGCCAGCAGCTCGACAACAGGGGGCATTGGCTACGAGCAGTACTTC,CASSSTTGGIGYEQYF
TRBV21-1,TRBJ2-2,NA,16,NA,TGTGCCAGCAGCAAAGCATTAGGAGGGGGGGCCGGGGAGCTGTTTTTT,CASSKALGGGAGELFF
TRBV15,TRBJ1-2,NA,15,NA,TGTGCCACCAGCAGAGATTGGGGCAGCCTAAATGGCTACACCTTC,CATSRDWGSLNGYTF
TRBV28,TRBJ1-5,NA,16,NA,TGTGCCAGCAGCTCCGCCGGGACTTATAGCAATCAGCCCCAGCATTTT,CASSSAGTYSNQPQHF
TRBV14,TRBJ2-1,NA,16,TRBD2,TGTGCCAGCAGCCCCCTGCTAGCGGGAGCTGACAATGAGCAGTTCTTC,CASSPLLAGADNEQFF
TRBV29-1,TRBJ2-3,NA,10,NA,TGCAGCGTGGCAGTGGATACGCAGTATTTT,CSVAVDTQYF
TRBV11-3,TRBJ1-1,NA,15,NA,TGTGCCAGCAGCACCAGAGGCCGGTGGGACACTGAAGCTTTCTTT,CASSTRGRWDTEAFF